This TCR beta chain was captured in a study of regulatory T cells in long-lasting Graves disease. This CDR3 is built from 13 residues. Germline lookup yields CDR1 KGHSH and CDR2 LQKENI. Construction of the TCR beta libraries employed iRepertoire HTBI primers in conjunction with Arm-PCR of CDR3 regions. One entry per CDR3 protein results from TCRdb running MiXCR on the multiplex PCR reads. The sample includes 420,000 or so distinct CDR3 sequences, about 17% seen only once; the top ten take 20% to 25%. In the case of this clonotype: Its cognate antigen is unknown. At one of its ends the junction is not consistent with the germline gene, which may arise from a read error.

The sample's time point: newly diagnosed GD, antithyroid drugs for less than 3 months. RNA extracted from PBMCs served as the sequencing template. Study observations and caveats: The study found TRBV28, TRBJ1-2 and TRBJ2-5 favored in persistent disease.

These data were likewise used in another study, on T cells in Graves' hyperthyroidism and ophthalmopathy. That source notes: First-round RT-PCR with HTBI primers amplified the TCR CDR3 region.

The source is a woman aged 18 to 35 with Graves disease. This chain joins TRBV18 and TRBJ2-5; 7 positions match TRBD2. The sample consisted of peripheral blood mononuclear cells (PBMCs), taken at new diagnosis, from a patient treated with antithyroid drugs. CDR3 nucleotides: TGTGCCAGCTCACCTTTGGCGGGAGAGACCCGGTACTTC. This gives the protein CASSPLAGETRYF.